The 3 T cell receptor beta chains below were found in one sample sequenced in a study of CXCR3-negative and CXCR3-positive naive CD8 T cells. 5' RACE with UMI labels generated the TRB cDNA libraries. From the 5' RACE reads, TCRdb lists one entry per CDR3 protein and no DNA. This listing includes 40,000 to 45,000 distinct CDR3 sequences. The source material was memory CD8+ T cells from blood. The receptors originated from a human donor in good health. Some clones in this sample may be carry-over from other donors' samples.

The rearrangement joins TRBV5-5 to TRBJ1-1. Germline V gene data show CDR1 as SGHKS and CDR2 as YYEKEE (reference sequence). The CDR3 extends over 14 amino acids. This chain's CDR3 is CASSRREAYTEAFF.

CDR3 in amino acids: CSAKWGGNEQFF. The chain is built from TRBV29-1 and TRBJ2-1; TCRdb's D call, TRBD1, is unchecked because there is no DNA. Germline values: CDR1 SQVTM, CDR2 ANQGSEA. The CDR3 length is 12 residues.

The chain joins TRBV24-1 to TRBJ2-2. CDR1 is KGHDR, CDR2 SFDVKD, per germline. CDR3 length equals 13 residues. The CDR3 sequence is CATNSLNTGELFF.